The entry below describes one T cell receptor (beta chain). Noted time point: pre-reinfection, 55 to 20 weeks before reinfection detection. Sorted cells were sequenced directly ex vivo without any in vitro expansion. The table came from immunoSEQ multiplex PCR; TCRdb's copy has only in-frame clones and leaves some out. Among tens of thousands of clones, about 90% were seen once, and the ten largest hold approximately 1%. These data come from a study of memory CD8 T cells in hepatitis C reinfection. Study as a whole: Two donors cleared primary HCV but became chronic after reinfection. Between 55 and 20 weeks before reinfection detection, pre-reinfection samples were drawn.

Trimming stripped 8 bases from V and 5 bases from J, with 12 bases between. The germline V gene has CDR1 LNHNV and CDR2 YYDKDF (reference sequence). The CDR3 has 12 amino acids. Material for sequencing was naive CD8+ T cells sorted from blood. This receptor was obtained from a young man with hepatitis C virus infection. The gene calls are TRBV15 and TRBJ2-5; D may be TRBD1 (6 bases). DNA for the CDR3: TGTGCCACCCAGGACAGTTTGGAGACCCAGTACTTC. The encoded protein is CATQDSLETQYF.